These 16 T cell receptor beta chains came from one sample sequenced in a study of blood T cell repertoires in COVID-19. TCRdb's copy holds only in-frame clones and misses some; the assay was immunoSEQ multiplex PCR. Among over 75,000 clones, 85% to 95% were seen once, and the ten largest hold 1.5% to 2%. Sequences were obtained from peripheral blood. These receptor sequences come from a man between 60 and 75 years old with acute or convalescent COVID-19.

The V gene is TRBV7-2, the J gene TRBJ1-1; D possibly corresponds to TRBD1 (5 bases). Trimming removed 3 bases from V and 5 bases from J, with 16 bases in between. The CDR3 runs 15 residues. From germline, CDR1 is SGHTA and CDR2 FQGNSA. CDR3 coding DNA: TGTGCCAGCAGCTTCTTCCAGGGCGGTGAGACTGAAGCTTTCTTT. This encodes CASSFFQGGETEAFF.

The chain joins TRBV7-3 to TRBJ2-4; D may be TRBD1 (6 bases). Between the trimmed V and J ends, which lost 5 bases and 9 bases, there was a span of 11 bases. This CDR3 region has 12 residues. CDR1 SGHTA and CDR2 FQGTGA come from the germline V gene. CDR3 sequence: CASSLEGGIQYF. Written as DNA, the CDR3 is TGTGCCAGCAGCCTGGAAGGGGGCATTCAGTACTTC.

The sample holds a few counts of this clone. CDR3 in amino acids: CASTPTGSADTQYF. In DNA, the CDR3 is TGTGCCAGCACCCCCACAGGGTCGGCAGATACGCAGTATTTT. The J gene is TRBJ2-3, the V gene TRBV5-6, with a possible D match to TRBD1 (6 bases). The V gene's germline CDR1 is SGHDT and CDR2 YYEEEE. Trimming took 6 bases from V and 4 from J, leaving 15 bases between them. CDR3 length equals 14 residues.

V usage is TRBV4-3 and J usage is TRBJ1-6, with no clear D. Deletions cut 3 bases from V and 9 bases from J, with 18 bases between. The length of the CDR3 is 16 residues. Germline V lookup: CDR1 LGHNA, CDR2 YSLEER. The CDR3 protein is CASSHRGLSVSSPLHF. Written as DNA, the CDR3 is TGCGCCAGCAGCCATCGAGGCCTCTCCGTCTCTTCACCCCTCCACTTT.

V is TRBV9 and J is TRBJ2-1; 13 bases fit TRBD2. This CDR3 comprises 15 residues. The V gene's germline CDR1 is SGDLS and CDR2 YYNGEE. The junction had 0 bases not matched to a gene; V was cut back by 0 bases and J by 6 bases. This chain's CDR3 is CASSVGTSGGNEQFF. CDR3 bases: TGTGCCAGCAGCGTAGGGACTAGCGGGGGCAATGAGCAGTTCTTC.

This rearrangement joins TRBV5-1 to TRBJ2-3, with D perhaps matching TRBD2 (6 bases). CDR1 is SGHRS, CDR2 YFSETQ, per germline. Between the trimmed V and J ends, which lost 7 bases and 2 bases, there was a span of 17 bases. The CDR3 consists of 15 residues. CDR3 nucleotide sequence: TGCGCCAGCTCCCAGCCCAGCGGGCCCACAGATACGCAGTATTTT. Encoded protein: CASSQPSGPTDTQYF.

The genes are TRBV9 and TRBJ2-5; the D is unclear. CDR3 size: 14 residues. Germline loops: CDR1 SGDLS, CDR2 YYNGEE. Deletions cut 4 bases from V and 4 bases from J, with 14 bases between. In DNA, the CDR3 is TGTGCCAGCAGCTCGGCCCCCACGGGAGAGACCCAGTACTTC. Protein product: CASSSAPTGETQYF. The full variable domain, completed using reference TRBV9 and TRBJ2-5, is DSGVTQTPKHLITATGQRVTLRCSPRSGDLSVYWYQQSLDQGLQFLIQYYNGEERAKGNILERFSAQQFPDLHSELNLSSLELGDSALYFCASSSAPTGETQYFGPGTRLLVL.

The V gene is TRBV7-2, the J gene TRBJ2-3; D remains ambiguous. This CDR3 is 13 amino acids long. V gave up 4 bases and J gave up 6 bases, with 11 bases separating them. Germline CDR1 reads SGHTA; CDR2 reads FQGNSA. This CDR3 is CASSSSPADTQYF. The CDR3 bases are TGTGCCAGCAGCTCATCTCCAGCGGATACGCAGTATTTT.

The chain combines TRBV7-2 with TRBJ2-5; D is ambiguous. This CDR3 has 17 residues. V shed 2 bases and J shed 1 base, with 17 bases lying between them. The germline V gene has CDR1 SGHTA and CDR2 FQGNSA. This chain's CDR3 is CASSLISYSDTQETQYF. The CDR3 DNA sequence: TGTGCCAGCAGCTTAATATCCTACAGTGATACCCAAGAGACCCAGTACTTC. Looking up the rest from reference TRBV7-2 and TRBJ2-5 gives the full variable domain: GAGVSQSPSNKVTEKGKDVELRCDPISGHTALYWYRQSLGQGLEFLIYFQGNSAPDKSGLPSDRFSAERTGGSVSTLTIQRTQQEDSAVYLCASSLISYSDTQETQYFGPGTRLLVL.

The V call is TRBV27, the J call TRBJ1-6; TRBD1 aligns across 7 bases. Germline CDR1 is MNHEY and CDR2 is SMNVEV (reference sequence). The junction had 8 bases not matched to a gene; V was cut back by 2 bases and J by 10 bases. The CDR3 contains 15 residues. This CDR3 reads CASSLSNRGDSPLHF. The CDR3 DNA is TGTGCCAGCAGTTTAAGTAACAGGGGAGACTCACCCCTCCACTTT.

This chain joins TRBV6-6 and TRBJ2-7; TRBD1 aligns across 10 bases. CDR1 and CDR2 from the germline V gene are MNHNY and SVGAGI (reference sequence). The CDR3 runs to 15 residues. V lost 7 bases and J lost 0; bases outside the gene matches: 6. The CDR3 protein is CASTLDRGSSYEQYF. The CDR3 DNA follows: TGTGCCAGCACCCTGGACAGGGGGAGCTCCTACGAGCAGTACTTC.

The genes are TRBV7-2 and TRBJ2-3; tentatively, D is TRBD2 (6 bases). Germline values: CDR1 SGHTA, CDR2 FQGNSA. The CDR3 runs 14 residues. Trimming stripped 1 base from V and 6 bases from J, with 11 bases between. CDR3 sequence: CASSLEDYRDTQYF. The CDR3 DNA follows: TGTGCCAGCAGCTTAGAGGACTACAGGGATACGCAGTATTTT.

The chain recombines TRBV15 with TRBJ2-7, with 9 bases identical to TRBD2. The V gene end was trimmed by 5 bases and the J gene end by 7 bases; junction bases not matched to a gene: 18. In germline, CDR1 is LNHNV, CDR2 YYDKDF (reference sequence). This CDR3 is built from 17 residues. The CDR3 coding sequence is TGTGCCACCAGCGAGCTCTCTAGCGGGACCTTCAAGCGGGAGCAGTACTTC. This encodes CATSELSSGTFKREQYF. Filled out from reference TRBV15 and TRBJ2-7, the complete variable domain reads DAMVIQNPRYQVTQFGKPVTLSCSQTLNHNVMYWYQQKSSQAPKLLFHYYDKDFNNEADTPDNFQSRRPNTSFCFLDIRSPGLGDTAMYLCATSELSSGTFKREQYFGPGTRLTVT.

The chain couples TRBV6-2 or TRBV6-3 to TRBJ1-5, with a possible D match to TRBD1 (6 bases). Trimming shortened V by 5 bases and J by 11 bases, and 16 bases separated the two germline ends. CDR1 and CDR2 (germline): MNHEY, SVGEGT. The CDR3 has 13 amino acids. CDR3 loop: CASSPLGQISQHF. CDR3 sequence (DNA): TGTGCCAGCAGTCCCCTCGGACAGATCTCCCAGCATTTT.

The chain has TRBV6-5 and TRBJ1-1, with D possibly being TRBD1 (5 bases). The CDR3 runs 13 residues. Trimming cost V 2 bases and J 5 bases, with 9 bases left between them. Germline V CDR1 and CDR2: MNHEY, SVGAGI. The CDR3 loop is CASSYRGSTEAFF. As DNA, the CDR3 is TGTGCCAGCAGTTACAGGGGCAGTACTGAAGCTTTCTTT.

The chain uses TRBV24-1 and TRBJ2-1, with 7 nucleotides matching TRBD1. Trimming took 3 bases from V and 4 from J; bases not matched to a gene: 20. The V gene's germline CDR1 is KGHDR and CDR2 SFDVKD. The CDR3 is 20 amino acids. CDR3 loop: CATSDGVTIRDSPVYNEQFF. CDR3 DNA: TGTGCCACCAGTGATGGGGTAACAATCCGGGACAGCCCAGTGTACAATGAGCAGTTCTTC.